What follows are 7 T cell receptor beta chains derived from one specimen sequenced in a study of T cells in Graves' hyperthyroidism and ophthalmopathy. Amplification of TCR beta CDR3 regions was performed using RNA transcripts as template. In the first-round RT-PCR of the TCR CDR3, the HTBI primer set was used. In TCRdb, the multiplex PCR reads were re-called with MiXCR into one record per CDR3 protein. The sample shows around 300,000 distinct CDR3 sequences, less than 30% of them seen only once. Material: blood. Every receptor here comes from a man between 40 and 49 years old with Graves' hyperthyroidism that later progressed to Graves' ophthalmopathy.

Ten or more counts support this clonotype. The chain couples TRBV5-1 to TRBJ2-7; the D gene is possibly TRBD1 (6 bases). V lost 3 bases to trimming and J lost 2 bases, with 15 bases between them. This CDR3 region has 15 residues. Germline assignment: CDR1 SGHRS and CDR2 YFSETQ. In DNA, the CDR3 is TGCGCCAGCAGCTATGGGGCAGGGGATACCTACGAGCAGTACTTC. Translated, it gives CASSYGAGDTYEQYF.

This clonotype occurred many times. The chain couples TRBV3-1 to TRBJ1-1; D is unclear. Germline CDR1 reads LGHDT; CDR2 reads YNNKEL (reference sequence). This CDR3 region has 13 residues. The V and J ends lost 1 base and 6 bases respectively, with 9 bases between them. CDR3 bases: TGTGCCAGCAGCCAAGGGAGTTCGGCTGAAGCTTTCTTT. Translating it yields CASSQGSSAEAFF.

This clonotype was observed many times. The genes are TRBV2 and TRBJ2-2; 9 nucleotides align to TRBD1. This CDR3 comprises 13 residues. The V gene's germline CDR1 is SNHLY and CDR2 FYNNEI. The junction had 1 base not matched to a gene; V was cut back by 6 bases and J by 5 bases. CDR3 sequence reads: CASRQGATGELFF. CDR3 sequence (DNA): TGTGCCAGCAGACAGGGGGCGACCGGGGAGCTGTTTTTT.

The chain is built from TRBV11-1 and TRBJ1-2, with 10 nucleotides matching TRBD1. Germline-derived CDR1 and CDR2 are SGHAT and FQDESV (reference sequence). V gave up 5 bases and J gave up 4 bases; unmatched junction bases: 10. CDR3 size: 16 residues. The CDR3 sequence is CASSAWDRGISYGYTF. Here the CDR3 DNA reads TGTGCCAGCAGCGCTTGGGACAGGGGAATATCCTATGGCTACACCTTC.

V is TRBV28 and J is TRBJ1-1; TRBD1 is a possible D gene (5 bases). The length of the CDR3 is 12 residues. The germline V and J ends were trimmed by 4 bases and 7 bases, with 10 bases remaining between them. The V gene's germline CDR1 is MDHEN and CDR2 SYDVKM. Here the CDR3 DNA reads TGTGCCAGCAGTTCTCGACAGATTGAAGCTTTCTTT. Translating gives CASSSRQIEAFF.

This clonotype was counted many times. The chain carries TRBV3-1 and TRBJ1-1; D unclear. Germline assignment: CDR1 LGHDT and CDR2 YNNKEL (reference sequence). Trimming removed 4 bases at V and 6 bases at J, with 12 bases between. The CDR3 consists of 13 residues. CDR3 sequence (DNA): TGTGCCAGCAGCCCGACCTTCTTTGCTGAAGCTTTCTTT. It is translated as CASSPTFFAEAFF.

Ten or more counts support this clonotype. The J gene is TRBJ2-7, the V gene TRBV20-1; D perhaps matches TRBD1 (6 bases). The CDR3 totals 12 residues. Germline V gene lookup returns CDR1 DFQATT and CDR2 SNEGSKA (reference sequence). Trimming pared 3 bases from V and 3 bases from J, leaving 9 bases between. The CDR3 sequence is CSASIRGYEQYF. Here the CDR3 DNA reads TGCAGTGCTAGTATCAGGGGCTACGAGCAGTACTTC.